This T cell receptor (beta chain) was sequenced in a study of post-analysis software for immune sequencing data. At the level of the study: The cohort encompassed relapsing-remitting, secondary progressive and progressive-relapsing multiple sclerosis disease courses.

Study-level results: The five TRBV segments detected at higher frequency in patients than in controls included TRBV5-6, TRBV5-1 and TRBV20-1.

On this clonotype itself: Antigen specificity is unknown.

Unique-molecular-identifier-tagged TCR beta cDNA libraries were used. cDNA molecules numbering roughly 0.5 million came from approximately 1 to 10 million T cells. TCRdb reprocessed the PCR reads with MiXCR, giving one entry per CDR3 protein. The sample has about half a million distinct CDR3 sequences; 30% to 40% are singletons. With V trimmed by 3 bases and J by 7 bases, 9 bases remained unmatched. Per the germline V gene, CDR1 is SGHKS and CDR2 is YYEKEE (reference sequence). There are 16 residues in the CDR3. The specimen was blood. The source of this sequence is a girl between 2 and 17 years old with multiple sclerosis. The chain carries TRBV5-5 and TRBJ1-6, with 8 bases fitting TRBD1. CDR3: CASSYRGIFLNSPLHF. CDR3 nucleotides: TGTGCCAGCAGCTACAGGGGGATATTCCTAAATTCACCCCTCCACTTT.